Sequencing of this T cell receptor beta chain was carried out in a study of shared clonotypes between healthy human individuals (dated by TCRdb to about 2020). General notes on the study: A couple of women and a few men aged 18 to 49 years were included in the cohort. For each donor, CD4 naive and CD4 memory were each given three plates, CD8 naive was given two plates, and CD8 memory was given one plate. To estimate repertoire size and how much clonotypes are shared between individuals, the study performed deep sequencing of blood TCR repertoires from a handful of healthy adults. Libraries were prepared and TCR repertoires were sequenced by different laboratories using diverse techniques, in order to increase sequencing depth and limit assay-specific biases. Leukapheresis yielded between about 0.9 and 9.5 billion PBMCs per donor.

As to this clone: What this receptor recognizes is not known. No much larger clonotype is one base removed from it; base qualities were not supplied.

What the work shows at the level of the full study, not this receptor alone: Larger estimated clonotype richness was generally found for naive subsets than for memory subsets. Sampling was restricted to blood, and TCR repertoires in tissue are likely to differ from TCR repertoires in blood. The small number of donors limited the genetic and exposure-history diversity represented. Pairwise subsampling led to the expectation that sequencing depth would affect the degree of clonotype sharing among donors. Approximately 5% of naive CD4, 3% to 3.5% of naive CD8, about 2.4% of memory CD4, and 0.35% to 0.5% of memory CD8 clonotypes were shared across several donors. Even with the large sequencing depth, rarefaction of the sorted-subset datasets indicated that sequencing was incomplete. Clonotypes shared by all four sorted-subset donors showed higher generation probabilities than non-shared clonotypes.

The donors were healthy, HIV-negative adults with no recently reported acute infections or vaccinations. All donors were Caucasian adults living in Nashville, Tennessee, USA. CD4+ T cells were enriched by magnetic negative selection; naive cells were then positively selected on CD45RA, and the negative fraction formed the memory subset. Blood was collected by leukapheresis, and PBMCs were isolated by Ficoll-Histopaque density gradient centrifugation and then cryopreserved in liquid nitrogen vapor phase. Analytical flow cytometry was used to check the purity and quantity of every magnetically sorted T cell population. Genomic DNA was isolated from every sorted fraction and measured by UV absorbance on a Nanodrop 2000c. Using the deep immunoSEQ assay, TCR CDR3 regions were amplified from genomic DNA by multiplex PCR. Extracted genomic DNA from each cell subset was distributed evenly across all wells of several immunoSEQ 96-well plates, and each plate was treated as a replicate. For sorted subsets, about 0.2 ug genomic DNA, equal to about 30,000 T cell genomes, was loaded into each replicate PCR. The purified libraries were quantified using a Qubit 3.0 fluorometer, sized with a Bioanalyzer 2100, and then quantified again using the KAPA Library Quantification kit. A separate single-read 150-cycle Illumina NextSeq 550 flow cell was used to sequence each immunoSEQ 96-well plate. On the authors' methods: The immunoSEQ output contained only junctional sequences without quality scores, so filtering could not match that applied to full-length reads. Sequences were annotated with PyIR, a Python wrapper for IgBLAST v1.9, and V/J genes and CDR3 were assigned using IMGT germline references. Reads were removed for weak V/J assignments (E-value above 1e-6), missing CDR3, stop codons, out-of-frame junctions, or ambiguous translated residues. V3J clonotypes were defined as sequences sharing an identical inferred V gene, J gene, and CDR3 amino acid sequence. To compute the percentage overlap between repertoires, the number of shared unique clonotypes was divided by the size of the smaller repertoire. RTK rarefaction, the Chao1 estimator, and Recon v2.1 estimates of unobserved clonotypes were used to assess repertoire richness. Generation probabilities for all TCRbeta clonotypes obtained by the gDNA method from a handful of donors were computed using OLGA. TCRdb holds this immuneACCESS table with in-frame rearrangements only. Some clones are missing; in checked studies, unresolved V genes explain under half, and the rest has no known cause. The V and J calls and the clone size are those of that table, but D and trimming were determined from the DNA. In all, the sample holds about 600,000 clones, and roughly 97% of those were seen once. Clones ranked in the top ten supply 0.045% to 0.07% of the sample.

V loses 3 bases of germline sequence and J loses 8 bases, and the interval between the two ends is 11 bases. CDR1 and CDR2 were assigned from the germline V gene as SGHTA and FQGNSA. The CDR3 numbers 13 residues from cysteine through phenylalanine. CDR3 DNA is the only sequence kept; it has 39 bases, read in frame from the first base. This receptor was identified in a woman in her twenties or thirties in good health. The specimen sequenced was naive CD4+ T cells sorted from blood. Interpreted using the paper, the cell subset or site label stands for: CD45RA+ positively selected. The chain was built from TRBV7-2 and TRBJ2-4, with no D gene named confidently. Here the CDR3 is given as CASSFGLWDIQYF. The nucleotide sequence reads TGTGCCAGCAGCTTCGGTCTATGGGACATTCAGTACTTC. When the CDR3 is completed using the reference TRBV7-2 and TRBJ2-4 genes on either side, the full variable domain is GAGVSQSPSNKVTEKGKDVELRCDPISGHTALYWYRQSLGQGLEFLIYFQGNSAPDKSGLPSDRFSAERTGGSVSTLTIQRTQQEDSAVYLCASSFGLWDIQYFGAGTRLSVL.